The 26 T cell receptor beta chains listed next were all sequenced from one sample in a study of a mutant IDH1 vaccine in newly diagnosed glioma. Sample time point: week 35, safety follow-up. Each dose of the vaccine consisted of 300 ug of mutant IDH1 20-mer peptide, with topical imiquimod. These receptors' antigens are unknown. Repertoires were generated with immunoSEQ multiplex PCR, while TCRdb's copy carries only in-frame clones and drops some. The top ten clones hold more than 10% of a sample with tens of thousands of clones, about three quarters of them seen once. This material consisted of PBMCs, taken from a glioma patient whose treatment included an IDH1 peptide vaccine. These receptors all come from a man in his forties with glioma.

The chain couples TRBV13 to TRBJ2-1; D gene ambiguous. The CDR3 consists of 12 residues. Trimming shortened V by 3 bases and J by 8 bases, and 8 bases separated the two germline ends. CDR1 PRHDT and CDR2 FYEKMQ come from the germline V gene (reference sequence). DNA for the CDR3: TGTGCCAGCAGCTTCGAATCAGATGAGCAGTTCTTC. This encodes CASSFESDEQFF.

CDR3 amino acids: CASITRSTDTQYF. CDR3 nucleotide sequence: TGTGCCAGCATAACCAGAAGCACAGATACGCAGTATTTT. The chain employs TRBV28 and TRBJ2-3; D uncertain. Germline V gene data show CDR1 as MDHEN and CDR2 as SYDVKM. This CDR3 is 13 amino acids long. V was cut by 7 bases and J by 0 bases, with 8 bases left in between.

The rearrangement joins TRBV7-2 to TRBJ2-1; 7 bases are a match to TRBD1. There are 16 residues in the CDR3. Trimming removed 5 bases from V and 7 bases from J; junction bases left unmatched: 14. CDR1 is SGHTA and CDR2 is FQGNSA in the germline V gene. In DNA form, the CDR3 reads TGTGCCAGCAGCCGAGATCTAAGGGGGACAGTAAATGAGCAGTTCTTC. Protein sequence: CASSRDLRGTVNEQFF.

The V gene is TRBV4-1, the J gene TRBJ2-7; 7 bases are shared with TRBD1. V trimming: 0 bases; J trimming: 3 bases; junction bases outside the gene matches: 5. This CDR3 is built from 15 residues. CDR1 is MGHRA and CDR2 is YSYEKL in the germline V gene. CDR3 nucleotides: TGCGCCAGCAGCCAAGAGATCCGGGACAGCTACGAGCAGTACTTC. This sequence encodes CASSQEIRDSYEQYF.

The rearrangement uses TRBV18 and TRBJ2-7; D gene uncertain. Trimming shortened V by 3 bases and J by 5 bases, and 14 bases separated the two germline ends. The CDR3 sequence is 14 residues long. Germline V lookup: CDR1 KGHSH, CDR2 LQKENI. The CDR3 bases are TGTGCCAGCTCACCCCGGGTGGCAGGCGACGAGCAGTACTTC. It yields the protein CASSPRVAGDEQYF.

This rearrangement joins TRBV5-4 to TRBJ1-2; 8 bases agree with TRBD1. V trimming: 4 bases; J trimming: 0 bases; junction bases outside the gene matches: 5. CDR1 and CDR2 (germline): SGHNT, YYREEE (reference sequence). This CDR3 is 15 amino acids long. The CDR3, as DNA: TGTGCCAGCAGCACTACAGGGGGGGCTAACTATGGCTACACCTTC. As protein: CASSTTGGANYGYTF. Full variable domain (outside the CDR3, taken from reference TRBV5-4 and TRBJ1-2): ETGVTQSPTHLIKTRGQQVTLRCSSQSGHNTVSWYQQALGQGPQFIFQYYREEENGRGNFPPRFSGLQFPNYSSELNVNALELDDSALYLCASSTTGGANYGYTFGSGTRLTVV.

CDR3 nucleotide sequence: TGTGCCAGCAGCAAAGGGAAAAAACAGGCCCACTACGAGCAGTACTTC. It translates to CASSKGKKQAHYEQYF. This chain links TRBV21-1 with TRBJ2-7; the table names TRBD1, a call not compared with the DNA. TRBV21-1 is a pseudogene locus. The CDR3 length is 16 residues.

The CDR3 DNA sequence: TGTGCCACCCTCGGGGTGACTCAAGAGACCCAGTACTTC. Translating gives CATLGVTQETQYF. The V gene is TRBV15, the J gene TRBJ2-5; TRBD2 might be the D (5 bases). Germline assignment: CDR1 LNHNV and CDR2 YYDKDF (reference sequence). The CDR3 has 13 residues. The V and J ends lost 8 bases and 2 bases respectively, with 12 bases between them.

This chain uses TRBV18 with TRBJ2-4; 7 bases align to TRBD1. The V segment lost 2 bases and the J segment 5 bases; nucleotides outside the gene matches: 3. From germline, CDR1 is KGHSH and CDR2 LQKENI. The CDR3 is 14 amino acids. CDR3 in amino acids: CASSPNRGENIQYF. CDR3 DNA sequence: TGTGCCAGCTCACCAAACAGGGGAGAAAACATTCAGTACTTC.

This clone was counted between two and nine times. This chain connects TRBV5-5 to TRBJ1-2; 7 nucleotides align to TRBD1. CDR1 is SGHKS, CDR2 YYEKEE, per germline (reference sequence). Trimming at V came to 3 bases and at J to 4 bases, leaving 6 bases not matched to a gene. The CDR3 extends over 14 amino acids. This CDR3 reads CASSYDDRVYGYTF. The CDR3, as DNA: TGTGCCAGCAGCTACGATGACAGGGTCTATGGCTACACCTTC.

The chain couples TRBV5-8 to TRBJ1-4; 9 positions match TRBD1. The CDR3 runs 16 residues. Trimming removed 4 bases from V and 8 bases from J; junction bases left unmatched: 12. Germline values: CDR1 SGHTS, CDR2 YDEGEE. CDR3 loop: CASSTWTGVGEEKLFF. The CDR3 bases are TGTGCCAGCAGCACCTGGACAGGGGTTGGGGAAGAAAAACTGTTTTTT.

The genes are TRBV15 and TRBJ1-2, with D possibly matching TRBD1 (5 bases). This CDR3 is 16 amino acids long. Germline V gives CDR1 LNHNV, CDR2 YYDKDF (reference sequence). V gave up 5 bases and J gave up 4 bases, with 20 bases separating them. The CDR3 DNA reads as TGTGCCACCAGCCGTAATGGAAGGGGAAAGACCTATGGCTACACCTTC. This codes for CATSRNGRGKTYGYTF.

The V gene is TRBV7-9, the J gene TRBJ2-1; no firm D call. Germline values: CDR1 SEHNR, CDR2 FQNEAQ (reference sequence). V was clipped by 5 bases and J by 9 bases, with 11 bases between them. The CDR3 totals 12 residues. CDR3 region: CASSPRRFEQFF. The CDR3, as DNA: TGTGCCAGCAGCCCGCGGAGATTTGAGCAGTTCTTC.

V is TRBV7-2 and J is TRBJ2-7; no firm D call. V lost 1 base, J lost 3 bases, and 10 bases lay in between. Looked up from germline, CDR1 is SGHTA and CDR2 is FQGNSA. This CDR3 spans 14 amino acids. CDR3 nucleotides: TGTGCCAGCAGCTTAGTAAGTTCTAACTACGAGCAGTACGTC. Its translation is CASSLVSSNYEQYV.

Only one count was recorded for this clone. This chain links TRBV4-1 with TRBJ2-5; D unclear. The CDR3 contains 13 residues. CDR1 is MGHRA and CDR2 is YSYEKL in the germline V gene. Trimming took 2 bases from V and 4 from J, leaving 8 bases between them. The CDR3 here is CASSQWRGETQYF. CDR3 nucleotide sequence: TGCGCCAGCAGCCAATGGAGAGGAGAGACCCAGTACTTC.

The chain employs TRBV2 and TRBJ2-1; D unclear. Trimming shortened V by 7 bases and J by 0 bases, and 7 bases separated the two germline ends. In germline, CDR1 is SNHLY, CDR2 FYNNEI. This CDR3 spans 13 amino acids. The CDR3 nucleotides read TGTGCCAGCAACGAATTCTCCTACAATGAGCAGTTCTTC. This gives the protein CASNEFSYNEQFF. Combining the CDR3 with reference TRBV2 and TRBJ2-1 gives the whole variable domain EPEVTQTPSHQVTQMGQEVILRCVPISNHLYFYWYRQILGQKVEFLVSFYNNEISEKSEIFDDQFSVERPDGSNFTLKIRSTKLEDSAMYFCASNEFSYNEQFFGPGTRLTVL.

This chain links TRBV7-9 with TRBJ2-1; no clear D gene. V was trimmed by 5 bases and J by 7 bases, leaving 18 bases between them. This CDR3 region has 15 residues. Germline lookup yields CDR1 SEHNR and CDR2 FQNEAQ (reference sequence). For the CDR3, the DNA is TGTGCCAGCAGCCCCATCGTAGGCGTCGCAAATGAGCAGTTCTTC. As protein: CASSPIVGVANEQFF.

This chain uses TRBV28 with TRBJ2-7; tentative D call: TRBD2 (6 bases). This CDR3 has 14 residues. Germline V gives CDR1 MDHEN, CDR2 SYDVKM. The V end lost 5 bases, the J end lost 2 bases, and 13 bases lay between the germline ends. CDR3 protein: CASSIGTGAYEQYF. In DNA form, the CDR3 reads TGTGCCAGCAGTATCGGGACGGGAGCCTACGAGCAGTACTTC.

The DNA for the CDR3 is TGTGCCAGCAGCAGGGACAGCTCCAAAAACATTCAGTACTTC. Protein: CASSRDSSKNIQYF. V is TRBV7-2 and J is TRBJ2-4; TRBD1 aligns across 7 bases. Trimming took 5 bases from V and 2 from J; bases not matched to a gene: 3. CDR1 SGHTA and CDR2 FQGNSA come from the germline V gene. This CDR3 is built from 14 residues.

By frequency in the sample, this clone is medium-sized. This chain links TRBV28 with TRBJ1-1; a possible D gene is TRBD1 (5 bases). Trimming took off 4 bases at V and 4 bases at J, with 10 bases between the two ends. The CDR3 covers 13 residues. The V gene's germline CDR1 is MDHEN and CDR2 SYDVKM. As DNA, the CDR3 is TGTGCCAGCAGTTCAGGGTTGAGCACTGAAGCTTTCTTT. Translation gives CASSSGLSTEAFF.

The J gene is TRBJ1-3, the V gene TRBV7-2; D uncertain. The germline CDR1 and CDR2 sequences are SGHTA and FQGNSA. Trimming left V 4 bases short and J 2 bases short, with 12 bases between. The CDR3 loop spans 15 amino acids. Here the CDR3 DNA reads TGTGCCAGCAGCTACTACACAGAAGCTGGAAACACCATATATTTT. Amino acid sequence: CASSYYTEAGNTIYF.

The chain joins TRBV27 to TRBJ2-5, with 7 bases that match TRBD1. After removal of 2 bases from V and 3 bases from J, the junction contained 3 bases not matched to a gene. Per germline, CDR1 MNHEY and CDR2 SMNVEV (reference sequence). The CDR3 spans 14 residues. The CDR3 region has the DNA TGTGCCAGCAGTTTAGGGACAGCAAAAGAGACCCAGTACTTC. It is translated as CASSLGTAKETQYF.

This clone was counted a single time. The chain has TRBV15 and TRBJ2-5; D is perhaps TRBD1 (5 bases). The CDR3 is 15 residues long. The germline gives CDR1 LNHNV, CDR2 YYDKDF (reference sequence). The V gene lost 0 bases and the J gene lost 2 bases, with 10 bases spanning the gap. The CDR3 coding sequence is TGTGCCACCAGCAGAGATCGACAGACACAAGAGACCCAGTACTTC. Its protein product is CATSRDRQTQETQYF.

The V gene is TRBV19, the J gene TRBJ2-1, with 9 bases fitting TRBD2. Losses at the gene ends were 1 base for V and 5 bases for J; bases not matched to a gene: 6. This CDR3 spans 16 amino acids. The germline CDR1 and CDR2 sequences are LNHDA and SQIVND (reference sequence). This CDR3 is CASSIGQREANNEQFF. The CDR3 coding sequence is TGTGCCAGTAGTATAGGCCAGCGGGAGGCCAACAATGAGCAGTTCTTC.

The V and J genes are TRBV2 and TRBJ2-1; 9 bases map to TRBD2. From germline, CDR1 is SNHLY and CDR2 FYNNEI. Trimming took 8 bases from V and 3 from J; bases not matched to a gene: 8. The CDR3 runs 15 residues. The CDR3 DNA is TGTGCCAGCCGAGGCGGGAGGGCTAACTACAATGAGCAGTTCTTC. Translation: CASRGGRANYNEQFF.

This chain connects TRBV2 to TRBJ2-7; tentative D call: TRBD1 (6 bases). The V end was cut by 5 bases, the J end by 3 bases, with 11 bases between. Germline assignment: CDR1 SNHLY and CDR2 FYNNEI. CDR3 length equals 13 residues. CDR3 sequence: CASSNQGHYEQYF. The CDR3 DNA reads as TGTGCCAGCAGTAATCAGGGGCACTACGAGCAGTACTTC.